This passage covers 14 T cell receptor beta chains from one sample sequenced in a study of T-cell reconstitution after alpha-beta-depleted transplantation in children (dated by TCRdb to 2015 to 2016). Library prep was done by PCR. Sequencer: Illumina HiSeq 2500. Molecular barcoding was employed in the preparation of TCR libraries, with unique molecular identifiers being used to normalize TCRbeta repertoire quantification. The public reads were reprocessed in TCRdb via fastp at Q25 and MiXCR, keeping in-frame beta chains. Here each entry gathers all rows of one CDR3 protein and keeps the most common genes and DNA. The sample has about 510,000 distinct CDR3 sequences on record, approximately 10% of them singletons. 12% to 15% of the sample belongs to the ten largest clones. Interpreted using the paper, the treatment or condition label stands for: allogeneic hematopoietic cell transplantation with graft depleted of TCRalphabeta T cells and CD19 B cells.

Sample: PBMCs, mostly from graft donor cells, taken 180 days after TCRalphabeta/CD19-depleted stem cell transplant. The receptors derive from a female patient aged 2-9 years who had a stem cell transplant for aplastic anemia, so the T cells may come from the graft donor.

Many counts were recorded for this clonotype. CDR3 in amino acids: CSVEWPGTGKAEQFF. The DNA for the CDR3 is TGCAGCGTTGAATGGCCCGGGACAGGGAAAGCTGAGCAGTTCTTC. The chain recombines TRBV29-1 with TRBJ2-1, with 9 bases fitting TRBD1. V gave up 2 bases and J gave up 9 bases; unmatched junction bases: 11. Looked up from germline, CDR1 is SQVTM and CDR2 is ANQGSEA. This CDR3 spans 15 amino acids.

V gene TRBV18 combines with J gene TRBJ2-2; D not certain. The length of the CDR3 is 15 residues. V dropped 0 bases and J dropped 4 bases, with 9 bases sitting between them. Germline V gene sequence: CDR1 KGHSH, CDR2 LQKENI. The chain's CDR3 is CASSPPGWSTGELFF. The CDR3 DNA reads TGTGCCAGCTCACCACCGGGGTGGAGCACCGGGGAGCTGTTTTTT.

This clonotype was counted between two and nine times. The chain couples TRBV11-3 to TRBJ1-4, with TRBD1 matching 11 bases. The CDR3 loop spans 18 amino acids. Germline-derived CDR1 and CDR2 are SGHNT and YENEEA. V gave up 5 bases and J gave up 3 bases; unmatched junction bases: 11. This CDR3 reads CASSLTPDRGRANEKLFF. CDR3 sequence (DNA): TGTGCCAGCAGCCTAACTCCGGACAGGGGGCGTGCTAATGAAAAACTGTTTTTT.

This clonotype has more than one count but fewer than ten. J is TRBJ1-1 and V is TRBV5-1, with 10 nucleotides matching TRBD1. Trimming removed 0 bases from V and 5 bases from J; junction bases left unmatched: 13. This CDR3 region has 18 residues. CDR1 is SGHRS, CDR2 YFSETQ, per germline. The CDR3 loop reads CASSLALGNRDRGTEAFF. The CDR3 DNA reads TGCGCCAGCAGCTTGGCCTTGGGCAACCGGGACAGGGGAACTGAAGCTTTCTTT. The full variable domain, rest sourced from reference TRBV5-1 and TRBJ1-1, is KAGVTQTPRYLIKTRGQQVTLSCSPISGHRSVSWYQQTPGQGLQFLFEYFSETQRNKGNFPGRFSGRQFSNSRSEMNVSTLELGDSALYLCASSLALGNRDRGTEAFFGQGTRLTVV.

This clonotype was seen a handful of times. The V call is TRBV5-1, the J call TRBJ2-2; the D gene is possibly TRBD2 (6 bases). This CDR3 has 17 amino acids. Germline V gene data show CDR1 as SGHRS and CDR2 as YFSETQ. The V end was cut by 4 bases, the J end by 0 bases, with 16 bases between. CDR3: CASSRLGKDTNTGELFF. The DNA of the CDR3 is TGCGCCAGCAGCCGACTAGGGAAGGACACGAACACCGGGGAGCTGTTTTTT.

The chain links TRBV6-1 to TRBJ1-2, with D possibly being TRBD1 (6 bases). V lost 11 bases, J lost 5 bases, and 21 bases lay in between. CDR3 size: 14 residues. Germline CDR1 MNHNS, CDR2 SASEGT. CDR3 sequence: CASRPRQETYGYTF. CDR3 coding DNA: TGTGCCTCCCGGCCCCGACAGGAGACATATGGCTACACCTTC.

This clonotype has a count of ten or more. The chain is built from TRBV10-3 and TRBJ1-2; TRBD1 agrees at 7 bases. V was clipped by 6 bases and J by 6 bases; unmatched bases: 7. The CDR3 has 13 residues. Germline CDR1 reads ENHRY; CDR2 reads SYGVKD. The CDR3 protein is CAIRPGQYDGYTF. The CDR3 nucleotides are TGTGCCATCAGACCGGGACAGTACGATGGCTACACCTTC.

V and J are TRBV7-6 and TRBJ2-2; maybe TRBD1 (7 bases). Trimming removed 5 bases at V and 0 bases at J, with 13 bases between. Looked up from germline, CDR1 is SGHVS and CDR2 is FNYEAQ. The CDR3 covers 16 residues. CDR3 in amino acids: CASSRGQGANTGELFF. The CDR3 DNA reads as TGTGCCAGCAGCCGGGGGCAGGGGGCGAACACCGGGGAGCTGTTTTTT.

This clonotype was found many times. V and J are TRBV5-8 and TRBJ2-1; 8 bases align to TRBD2. Trimming at V came to 4 bases and at J to 4 bases, leaving 10 bases not matched to a gene. CDR3 length: 16 residues. CDR1 SGHTS and CDR2 YDEGEE come from the germline V gene. CDR3 sequence (DNA): TGTGCCAGCAGCCTGAGGACTAGCATTGTTTACAATGAGCAGTTCTTC. It encodes CASSLRTSIVYNEQFF.

The table lists this clonotype with a few counts. CDR3 DNA: TGTGCCAGCAGTTTGAGGGCGAATGAAAAACTGTTTTTT. This gives the protein CASSLRANEKLFF. The chain employs TRBV12-3 or TRBV12-4 and TRBJ1-4; D is uncertain. The V and J ends lost 3 bases and 5 bases respectively, with 7 bases between them. The CDR3 spans 13 residues.

This chain uses TRBV11-2 with TRBJ2-1; weak D call: TRBD2 (6 bases). The CDR3 extends over 18 amino acids. The V and J ends lost 3 bases and 8 bases respectively, with 26 bases between them. In germline, CDR1 is SGHAT, CDR2 FQNNGV. Here the CDR3 DNA reads TGTGCCAGCAGCTTTCCCACTGCGGGGAGAACCTCGTTACATGAGCAGTTCTTC. This encodes CASSFPTAGRTSLHEQFF.

V gene TRBV24-1 combines with J gene TRBJ2-3, with 11 bases fitting TRBD2. Germline V CDR1 and CDR2: KGHDR, SFDVKD. J lost 5 bases, V lost 8 bases, and 11 bases had no gene match. The CDR3 runs to 16 residues. This chain's CDR3 is CATKVGGLAAVDTQYF. CDR3 nucleotide sequence: TGTGCCACCAAAGTCGGGGGACTAGCGGCTGTAGATACGCAGTATTTT.

This clonotype came up a few times. The V and J genes are TRBV12-5 and TRBJ2-7; 8 bases line up with TRBD1. The CDR3 is 17 residues long. CDR1 and CDR2 (germline): LGHNT, FRNRAP. The CDR3 spells CASGLVPTGEDSCEQYV. The CDR3 region has the DNA TGTGCTAGTGGTTTGGTTCCGACAGGGGAGGACTCCTGCGAGCAGTACGTC.

This chain links TRBV20-1 with TRBJ2-2, with a possible D match to TRBD1 (5 bases). The V end lost 3 bases, the J end lost 0 bases, and 8 bases lay between the germline ends. Germline lookup yields CDR1 DFQATT and CDR2 SNEGSKA (reference sequence). CDR3 length: 14 residues. CDR3 in DNA: TGCAGTGCTAGGAAGACAGCGAACACCGGGGAGCTGTTTTTT. Its translation is CSARKTANTGELFF.